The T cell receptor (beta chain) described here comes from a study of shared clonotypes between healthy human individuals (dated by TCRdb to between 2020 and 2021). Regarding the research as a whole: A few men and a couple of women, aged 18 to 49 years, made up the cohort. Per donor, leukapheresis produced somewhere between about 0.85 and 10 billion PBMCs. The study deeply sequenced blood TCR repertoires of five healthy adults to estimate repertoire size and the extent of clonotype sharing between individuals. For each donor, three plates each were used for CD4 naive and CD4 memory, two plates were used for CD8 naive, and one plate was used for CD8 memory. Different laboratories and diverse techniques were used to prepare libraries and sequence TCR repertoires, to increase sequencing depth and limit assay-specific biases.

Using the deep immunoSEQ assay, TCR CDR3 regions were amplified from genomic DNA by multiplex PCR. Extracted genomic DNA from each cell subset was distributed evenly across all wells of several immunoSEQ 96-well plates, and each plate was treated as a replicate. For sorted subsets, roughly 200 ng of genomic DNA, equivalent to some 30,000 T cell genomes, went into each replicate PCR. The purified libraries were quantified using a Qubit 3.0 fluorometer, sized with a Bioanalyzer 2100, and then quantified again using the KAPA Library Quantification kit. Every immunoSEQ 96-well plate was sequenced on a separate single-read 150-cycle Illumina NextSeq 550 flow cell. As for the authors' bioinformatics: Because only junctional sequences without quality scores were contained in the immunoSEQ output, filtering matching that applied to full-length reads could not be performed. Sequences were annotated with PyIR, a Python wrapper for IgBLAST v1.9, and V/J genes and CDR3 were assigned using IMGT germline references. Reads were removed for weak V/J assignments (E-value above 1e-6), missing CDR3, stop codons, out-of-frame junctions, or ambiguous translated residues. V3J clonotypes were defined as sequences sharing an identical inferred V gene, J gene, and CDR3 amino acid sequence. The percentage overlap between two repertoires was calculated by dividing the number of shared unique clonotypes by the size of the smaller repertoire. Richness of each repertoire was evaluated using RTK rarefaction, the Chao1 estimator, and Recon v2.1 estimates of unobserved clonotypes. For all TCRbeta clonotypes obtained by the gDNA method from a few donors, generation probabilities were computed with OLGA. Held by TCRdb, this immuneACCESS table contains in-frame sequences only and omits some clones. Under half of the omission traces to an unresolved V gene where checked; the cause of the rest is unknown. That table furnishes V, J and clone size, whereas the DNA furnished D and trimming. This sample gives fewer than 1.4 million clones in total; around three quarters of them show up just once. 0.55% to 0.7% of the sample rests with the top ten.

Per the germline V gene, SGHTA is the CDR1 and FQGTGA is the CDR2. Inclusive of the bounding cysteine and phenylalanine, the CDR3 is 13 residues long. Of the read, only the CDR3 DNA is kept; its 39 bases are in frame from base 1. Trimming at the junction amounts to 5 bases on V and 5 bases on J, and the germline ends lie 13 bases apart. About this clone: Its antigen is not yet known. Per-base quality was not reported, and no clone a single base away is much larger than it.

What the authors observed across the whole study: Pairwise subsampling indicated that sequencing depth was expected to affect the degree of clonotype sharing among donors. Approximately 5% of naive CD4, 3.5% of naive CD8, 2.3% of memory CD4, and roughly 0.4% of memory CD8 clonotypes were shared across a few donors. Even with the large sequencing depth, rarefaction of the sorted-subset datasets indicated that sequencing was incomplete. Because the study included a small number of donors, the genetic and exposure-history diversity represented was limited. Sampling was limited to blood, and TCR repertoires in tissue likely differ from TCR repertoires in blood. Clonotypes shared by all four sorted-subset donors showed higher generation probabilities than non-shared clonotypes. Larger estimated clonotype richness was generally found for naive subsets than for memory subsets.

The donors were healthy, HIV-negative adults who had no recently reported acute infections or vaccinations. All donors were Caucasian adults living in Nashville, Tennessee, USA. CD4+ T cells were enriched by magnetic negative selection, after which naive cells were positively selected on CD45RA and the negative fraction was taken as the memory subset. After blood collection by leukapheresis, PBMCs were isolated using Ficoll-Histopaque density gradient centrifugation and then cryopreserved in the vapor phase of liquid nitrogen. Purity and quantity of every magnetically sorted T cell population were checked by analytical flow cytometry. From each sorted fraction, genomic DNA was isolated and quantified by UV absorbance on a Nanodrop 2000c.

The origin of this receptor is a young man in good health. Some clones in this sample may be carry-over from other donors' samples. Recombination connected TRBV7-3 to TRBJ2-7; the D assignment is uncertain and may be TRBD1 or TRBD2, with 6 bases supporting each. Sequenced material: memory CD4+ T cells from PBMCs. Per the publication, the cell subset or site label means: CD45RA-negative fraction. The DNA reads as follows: TGTGCCAGCAGCGGGGGCCGGGGGCACGAGCAGTACTTC. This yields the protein CASSGGRGHEQYF. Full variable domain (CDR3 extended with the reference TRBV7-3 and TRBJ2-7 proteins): GAGVSQTPSNKVTEKGKYVELRCDPISGHTALYWYRQSLGQGPEFLIYFQGTGAADDSGLPNDRFFAVRPEGSVSTLKIQRTERGDSAVYLCASSGGRGHEQYFGPGTRLTVT.